A single sample is the source of the 11 T cell receptor beta chains below, sequenced in a study of beta chain features in type 1 diabetes. General study findings and limits: All four CD4+ subsets from Type 1 diabetes patients carried moderately but significantly shorter TCRB CDR3s.

The isolated RNA, all of it, was reverse transcribed, so expressed TCRB transcripts were what got sequenced. Method: immunoSEQ multiplex PCR; TCRdb's copy keeps in-frame clones and lacks some. The data show more than 300,000 clones, over 9.5% seen once. Their antigens are not known. Sequenced input: naive CD4+ T cells from blood. Receptors were obtained from a woman aged 18-29 years with type 1 diabetes.

This clone turned up a few times. The chain joins TRBV29-1 to TRBJ2-7; possibly TRBD1 for D (7 bases). This CDR3 contains 13 residues. V lost 4 bases to trimming and J lost 4 bases, with 14 bases between them. The germline CDR1 and CDR2 sequences are SQVTM and ANQGSEA. CDR3 sequence: CSVGTGEVYEQYF. Here the CDR3 DNA reads TGCAGCGTTGGTACAGGGGAGGTTTACGAGCAGTACTTC.

The V call is TRBV4-1, the J call TRBJ2-4; D is unclear. Germline assignment: CDR1 MGHRA and CDR2 YSYEKL. Trimming removed 0 bases at V and 6 bases at J, with 6 bases between. The CDR3 is made up of 13 amino acids. The CDR3: CASSQEPLNIQYF. The CDR3 region has the DNA TGCGCCAGCAGCCAAGAGCCACTAAACATTCAGTACTTC.

This clone was detected a few times. The CDR3 reads CASSLLQGAWEQYF. In nucleotides, the CDR3 is TGCGCCAGCAGCTTGCTTCAGGGGGCTTGGGAGCAGTACTTC. The chain combines TRBV5-1 with TRBJ2-7; 8 bases match TRBD1. Germline V gene lookup returns CDR1 SGHRS and CDR2 YFSETQ. CDR3 length: 14 residues. The V and J ends lost 1 base and 7 bases, in that order; junction bases with no gene match: 7. Drawing the rest from reference TRBV5-1 and TRBJ2-7, the complete variable domain is KAGVTQTPRYLIKTRGQQVTLSCSPISGHRSVSWYQQTPGQGLQFLFEYFSETQRNKGNFPGRFSGRQFSNSRSEMNVSTLELGDSALYLCASSLLQGAWEQYFGPGTRLTVT.

The V gene is TRBV11-3, the J gene TRBJ2-7; D remains unclear. CDR1 and CDR2 from the germline V gene are SGHNT and YENEEA. The CDR3 has 14 residues. Trimming cost V 1 base and J 0 bases, with 7 bases left between them. This CDR3 reads CASSLGPSSYEQYF. In DNA, the CDR3 is TGTGCCAGCAGCTTAGGCCCGAGCTCCTACGAGCAGTACTTC.

The chain joins TRBV18 to TRBJ1-1, with 9 bases lining up with TRBD1. CDR3 size: 16 residues. Looked up from germline, CDR1 is KGHSH and CDR2 is LQKENI. With 4 bases clipped from V and 1 base from J, the junction kept 7 bases outside the gene matches. This CDR3 reads CASSLGQGPRNTEAFF. CDR3 DNA: TGTGCCAGCTCACTCGGACAGGGGCCCCGGAACACTGAAGCTTTCTTT.

This clone was counted a few times. V gene TRBV29-1 combines with J gene TRBJ1-4, with D tentatively TRBD1 (5 bases). This CDR3 spans 14 amino acids. Trimming left V 4 bases short and J 8 bases short, with 17 bases between. Looked up from germline, CDR1 is SQVTM and CDR2 is ANQGSEA. The CDR3: CSVVTRGTGEKLFF. Here the CDR3 DNA reads TGCAGCGTTGTGACTAGAGGGACGGGCGAAAAACTGTTTTTT.

This chain links TRBV11-1 with TRBJ2-3; 7 bases are a match to TRBD2. V was pared by 5 bases and J by 0 bases, with 8 bases of the junction left unmatched. The CDR3 has 16 residues. CDR1 is SGHAT, CDR2 FQDESV, per germline (reference sequence). In DNA form, the CDR3 reads TGTGCCAGCAGCCCCGGGGCGGGAGCTAGCACAGATACGCAGTATTTT. Encoded protein: CASSPGAGASTDTQYF.

This clone turned up a few times. V and J are TRBV27 and TRBJ1-2, with D unresolved. From germline, CDR1 is MNHEY and CDR2 SMNVEV (reference sequence). This CDR3 is built from 13 residues. The V end was cut by 2 bases, the J end by 2 bases, with 6 bases between. In DNA, the CDR3 is TGTGCCAGCAGTTTAGCCAGAAACTATGGCTACACCTTC. It encodes CASSLARNYGYTF.

There are a few counts of this clone. The chain combines TRBV7-2 with TRBJ1-2; unclear D gene. The germline V gene encodes CDR1 SGHTA and CDR2 FQGNSA. Trimming removed 5 bases at V and 8 bases at J, with 12 bases between. The CDR3 covers 12 residues. CDR3 DNA: TGTGCCAGCAGCCCAACACTGGAGGGCTACACCTTC. Its protein product is CASSPTLEGYTF.

The J gene is TRBJ2-7, the V gene TRBV7-2; 7 bases line up with TRBD1. Germline V gene lookup returns CDR1 SGHTA and CDR2 FQGNSA. V trimming: 5 bases; J trimming: 4 bases; junction bases outside the gene matches: 8. This CDR3 region has 14 residues. The CDR3 spells CASSTQTGSYEQYF. DNA for the CDR3: TGTGCCAGCAGCACCCAGACAGGGAGTTACGAGCAGTACTTC.

Only a few counts were recorded for this clone. The chain couples TRBV7-9 to TRBJ1-2, with D uncertain. V lost 1 base to trimming and J lost 5 bases, with 8 bases between them. Germline values: CDR1 SEHNR, CDR2 FQNEAQ (reference sequence). The CDR3 loop spans 13 amino acids. Here the CDR3 reads CASSLGQKYGYTF. CDR3 nucleotides: TGTGCCAGCAGCTTAGGGCAGAAGTATGGCTACACCTTC. Complete variable domain (other parts from reference TRBV7-9 and TRBJ1-2): DTGVSQNPRHKITKRGQNVTFRCDPISEHNRLYWYRQTLGQGPEFLTYFQNEAQLEKSRLLSDRFSAERPKGSFSTLEIQRTEQGDSAMYLCASSLGQKYGYTFGSGTRLTVV.